A single sample is the source of the 28 T cell receptor beta chains below, sequenced in a study of PD-1 blockade in classical Hodgkin lymphoma (TCRdb year 2020). What this sample's time point label stands for: newly diagnosed, previously untreated cHL patient sample. Library preparation used the immunoSEQ multiplex PCR assay. Entries here come from immuneACCESS through TCRdb and include only in-frame sequences with V and J called. Some clones fail to appear in such tables; in the studies checked, an unresolved V gene covers under half of the shortfall, and the cause of the remainder is unknown. The sample has some 27,000 clones on record, 90% to 95% of them singletons. About 3.8% of the sample is in the top ten clones. Sequenced material: peripheral blood mononuclear cells (PBMCs). Receptor source: a human donor with classical Hodgkin lymphoma.

The J gene is TRBJ2-5, the V gene TRBV5-1; the D is unclear. The CDR3 sequence is 13 residues long. Trimming took 1 base from V and 2 from J, leaving 6 bases between them. Germline CDR1 is SGHRS and CDR2 is YFSETQ. CDR3 DNA: TGCGCCAGCAGCTTGATTCAGCAAGAGACCCAGTACTTC. Translation: CASSLIQQETQYF.

This rearrangement joins TRBV28 to TRBJ2-3; D could derive from TRBD1 or TRBD2 (5 bases each). Germline V CDR1 and CDR2: MDHEN, SYDVKM. Trimming took 3 bases from V and 1 from J, leaving 5 bases between them. The CDR3 loop spans 13 amino acids. The CDR3 DNA sequence: TGTGCCAGCAGTTTGGGGGGCACAGATACGCAGTATTTT. It codes for CASSLGGTDTQYF.

This sequence joins TRBV5-1 and TRBJ2-6, with 7 bases fitting TRBD2. Germline V gives CDR1 SGHRS, CDR2 YFSETQ. V shed 8 bases and J 1 base; nucleotides not matched to a gene: 6. There are 15 residues in the CDR3. The CDR3 region is CASRGGNSGANVLTF. The CDR3, as DNA: TGCGCCAGTCGGGGAGGGAATTCTGGGGCCAACGTCCTGACTTTC.

The V call is TRBV6-5, the J call TRBJ1-5; D unclear. This CDR3 is built from 13 residues. Germline assignment: CDR1 MNHEY and CDR2 SVGAGI. V gave up 5 bases and J gave up 3 bases, with 8 bases separating them. The CDR3 DNA sequence: TGTGCCAGCAGTCCGAGTCCCAATCAGCCCCAGCATTTT. Protein: CASSPSPNQPQHF.

V usage is TRBV19 and J usage is TRBJ2-5, with a weak D call TRBD1 (6 bases). Trimming stripped 3 bases from V and 2 bases from J, with 13 bases between. The germline V gene encodes CDR1 LNHDA and CDR2 SQIVND (reference sequence). CDR3 length: 15 residues. The CDR3 here is CASSMSGALQETQYF. CDR3 coding DNA: TGTGCCAGTAGTATGTCAGGGGCCCTACAAGAGACCCAGTACTTC.

This clone was observed a handful of times. This chain's CDR3 is CASSLWQQGDEQYF. The DNA of the CDR3 is TGTGCCAGCAGTTTATGGCAACAGGGGGACGAGCAGTACTTC. V is TRBV28 and J is TRBJ2-7, with 8 bases aligning to TRBD1. Germline lookup yields CDR1 MDHEN and CDR2 SYDVKM. This CDR3 is 14 amino acids long. Trimming cost V 0 bases and J 5 bases; bases outside gene matches: 3.

This chain connects TRBV7-9 to TRBJ2-7, with D perhaps assigned TRBD1 or TRBD2 (6 bases each). The germline CDR1 and CDR2 sequences are SEHNR and FQNEAQ (reference sequence). Trimming removed 8 bases at V and 2 bases at J, with 22 bases between. The length of the CDR3 is 16 residues. The CDR3 DNA follows: TGTGCCAGCTTCGGGGAGAGGGGGGAGGCACCCTACGAGCAGTACTTC. It yields the protein CASFGERGEAPYEQYF.

CDR3: CASSPTGGATSGEQYF. CDR3 nucleotide sequence: TGTGCCAGCTCACCGACAGGGGGAGCTACTTCGGGCGAGCAGTACTTC. This sequence joins TRBV18 and TRBJ2-7, with 9 positions matching TRBD1. Germline assignment: CDR1 KGHSH and CDR2 LQKENI. The CDR3 contains 16 residues. After removal of 3 bases from V and 6 bases from J, the junction contained 12 bases not matched to a gene.

This sequence joins TRBV28 and TRBJ1-1, with TRBD1 as a possible D gene (5 bases). Germline assignment: CDR1 MDHEN and CDR2 SYDVKM. V shed 3 bases and J shed 0 bases, with 11 bases lying between them. The CDR3 has 15 residues. The CDR3 DNA is TGTGCCAGCAGTTTCGGCGACAGCTTGAACACTGAAGCTTTCTTT. It codes for CASSFGDSLNTEAFF.

V usage is TRBV7-2 and J usage is TRBJ2-2; 11 bases are a match to TRBD2. The V gene end was trimmed by 0 bases and the J gene end by 5 bases; junction bases not matched to a gene: 5. This CDR3 spans 17 amino acids. CDR1 and CDR2 (germline): SGHTA, FQGNSA. CDR3 DNA: TGTGCCAGCAGCTTAGCTAGCGGGAGGGCCGGGACCGGGGAGCTGTTTTTT. It codes for CASSLASGRAGTGELFF.

This sequence joins TRBV19 and TRBJ1-2; no clear D gene. This CDR3 region has 15 residues. Trimming stripped 7 bases from V and 4 bases from J, with 19 bases between. CDR1 is LNHDA, CDR2 SQIVND, per germline (reference sequence). The CDR3 DNA reads as TGTGCCAGTACCCAGGCATCCACCCCCGGCTATGGCTACACCTTC. Its protein product is CASTQASTPGYGYTF.

The chain carries TRBV18 and TRBJ1-6; D is unclear. Germline values: CDR1 KGHSH, CDR2 LQKENI. Trimming removed 4 bases from V and 6 bases from J, with 13 bases in between. The length of the CDR3 is 15 residues. The CDR3 bases are TGTGCCAGCTCACTACAAACGTACCGTAATTCACCCCTCCACTTT. Protein sequence: CASSLQTYRNSPLHF.

The V gene is TRBV9, the J gene TRBJ2-5; 8 bases are a match to TRBD2. The DNA matches TRBJ2-7 better at its end, which makes the J call doubtful. The CDR3 sequence is 17 residues long. Germline CDR1 is SGDLS and CDR2 is YYNGEE. In nucleotides, the CDR3 is TGTGCCAGCAGCCCCCGCCCTTCGGGACTAGACGCCTACGAGCAGTACTTC. Translating it yields CASSPRPSGLDAYEQYF.

The chain uses TRBV11-2 and TRBJ2-3, with 13 positions matching TRBD2. V shed 5 bases, J shed 11 bases, and the junction held 10 bases outside the gene matches. Per germline, CDR1 SGHAT and CDR2 FQNNGV. The CDR3 covers 15 residues. The CDR3 loop is CASSLGLAGAEKQYF. The CDR3, as DNA: TGTGCCAGCAGCCTAGGACTAGCGGGAGCAGAGAAGCAGTATTTT.

This clone appeared a single time. The chain recombines TRBV5-1 with TRBJ2-3; TRBD1 aligns across 9 bases. After removal of 5 bases from V and 5 bases from J, the junction contained 18 bases not matched to a gene. Germline V lookup: CDR1 SGHRS, CDR2 YFSETQ. The CDR3 spans 18 residues. The CDR3 DNA reads TGCGCCAGCAGTGCACTGCCGCAGGGACAGGGAGTGGGAGATACGCAGTATTTT. It specifies CASSALPQGQGVGDTQYF. Complete variable domain (other parts from reference TRBV5-1 and TRBJ2-3): KAGVTQTPRYLIKTRGQQVTLSCSPISGHRSVSWYQQTPGQGLQFLFEYFSETQRNKGNFPGRFSGRQFSNSRSEMNVSTLELGDSALYLCASSALPQGQGVGDTQYFGPGTRLTVL.

The chain is built from TRBV15 and TRBJ2-5, with D tentatively TRBD1 or TRBD2 (5 bases each). The CDR3 is made up of 15 amino acids. Germline V gene lookup returns CDR1 LNHNV and CDR2 YYDKDF (reference sequence). Trimming left V 6 bases short and J 5 bases short, with 19 bases between. CDR3 protein: CATSRTGLLGETQYF. Written as DNA, the CDR3 is TGTGCCACCAGTAGGACGGGGCTACTTGGGGAGACCCAGTACTTC.

This clone was picked up a small number of times. The chain recombines TRBV5-4 with TRBJ2-7; 8 nucleotides agree with TRBD1. The ends lost 7 bases at V and 1 base at J; junction bases unmatched: 13. The CDR3 has 16 amino acids. Germline V CDR1 and CDR2: SGHNT, YYREEE (reference sequence). The chain's CDR3 is CASPRGSRTGSYEQYF. CDR3 bases: TGTGCCAGCCCACGGGGTTCCCGGACAGGGTCCTACGAGCAGTACTTC.

This clone was recorded only once. The gene calls are TRBV6-5 and TRBJ2-7, with D possibly TRBD1 on 6 matching bases. V lost 6 bases to trimming and J lost 4 bases, with 16 bases between them. The CDR3 runs 14 residues. CDR1 MNHEY and CDR2 SVGAGI come from the germline V gene. CDR3 loop: CASREWQGRYEQYF. DNA for the CDR3: TGTGCCAGCAGGGAGTGGCAGGGGCGGTACGAGCAGTACTTC.

This chain uses TRBV6-1 with TRBJ2-7; 9 positions agree with TRBD1. This CDR3 is built from 14 residues. V was pared by 10 bases and J by 2 bases, with 9 bases of the junction left unmatched. Germline-derived CDR1 and CDR2 are MNHNS and SASEGT. CDR3 sequence reads: CATTGGTGTYEQYF. Here the CDR3 DNA reads TGTGCCACTACCGGGGGGACAGGGACCTACGAGCAGTACTTC.

V usage is TRBV27 and J usage is TRBJ2-3; 8 bases fit TRBD1. The trim removed 4 bases at V and 3 bases at J, leaving 12 bases unmatched. CDR3 length: 17 residues. Germline V gives CDR1 MNHEY, CDR2 SMNVEV (reference sequence). The CDR3 coding sequence is TGTGCCAGCAGTTCCCTATTTCAAACAGGGGGTACAGATACGCAGTATTTT. The encoded protein is CASSSLFQTGGTDTQYF.

This sequence joins TRBV7-9 and TRBJ2-7, with TRBD1 matching over 9 bases. CDR3 length: 17 amino acids. The J segment lost 3 bases and the V segment lost 1 base, leaving 10 bases of the junction unmatched. Germline V gene data show CDR1 as SEHNR and CDR2 as FQNEAQ (reference sequence). CDR3 DNA: TGTGCCAGCAGCTTAGGACAAACGGGACAGGGCAGCTACGAGCAGTACTTC. It is translated as CASSLGQTGQGSYEQYF. The entire variable domain, with the rest obtained from reference TRBV7-9 and TRBJ2-7, is as follows: DTGVSQNPRHKITKRGQNVTFRCDPISEHNRLYWYRQTLGQGPEFLTYFQNEAQLEKSRLLSDRFSAERPKGSFSTLEIQRTEQGDSAMYLCASSLGQTGQGSYEQYFGPGTRLTVT.

J is TRBJ2-7 and V is TRBV5-6, with 8 bases aligning to TRBD1. J lost 1 base, V lost 4 bases, and 4 bases had no gene match. Germline CDR1 SGHDT, CDR2 YYEEEE. There are 14 residues in the CDR3. In DNA form, the CDR3 reads TGTGCCAGCAGCCCTAGGGACAGGTCCTACGAGCAGTACTTC. Its translation is CASSPRDRSYEQYF.

This rearrangement joins TRBV10-3 to TRBJ2-5; weak D call: TRBD2 (5 bases). Deletions cut 0 bases from V and 4 bases from J, with 6 bases between. The length of the CDR3 is 13 residues. CDR1 and CDR2 from the germline V gene are ENHRY and SYGVKD. In DNA form, the CDR3 reads TGTGCCATCAGTGAGTCGGGGAGAGAGACCCAGTACTTC. Translation: CAISESGRETQYF.

The gene calls are TRBV5-5 and TRBJ2-7, with no clear D. CDR3 length equals 12 residues. The germline V gene has CDR1 SGHKS and CDR2 YYEKEE (reference sequence). The ends were cut back, 0 bases at V and 5 bases at J, with 6 bases in the middle. This CDR3 reads CASSLDSDEQYF. CDR3 nucleotides: TGTGCCAGCAGCTTGGATTCGGACGAGCAGTACTTC.

The V and J genes are TRBV28 and TRBJ2-3, with D possibly TRBD1 on 5 matching bases. V was trimmed by 3 bases and J by 1 base, leaving 11 bases between them. CDR1 MDHEN and CDR2 SYDVKM come from the germline V gene. The CDR3 sequence is 15 residues long. Written as DNA, the CDR3 is TGTGCCAGCAGTTTCCTAGTAGGGGGCACAGATACGCAGTATTTT. It translates to CASSFLVGGTDTQYF.

V gene TRBV19 combines with J gene TRBJ1-3; the D gene is possibly TRBD1 (5 bases). The V end was cut by 1 base, the J end by 4 bases, with 14 bases between. CDR3 length equals 16 residues. CDR1 LNHDA and CDR2 SQIVND come from the germline V gene (reference sequence). CDR3 DNA sequence: TGTGCCAGTAGTATAGGGACACTACTGGGAGGAAACACCATATATTTT. It codes for CASSIGTLLGGNTIYF. Based on the CDR3 plus reference TRBV19 and TRBJ1-3, the full variable domain is DGGITQSPKYLFRKEGQNVTLSCEQNLNHDAMYWYRQDPGQGLRLIYYSQIVNDFQKGDIAEGYSVSREKKESFPLTVTSAQKNPTAFYLCASSIGTLLGGNTIYFGEGSWLTVV.

The chain couples TRBV29-1 to TRBJ2-7; TRBD2 matches at 10 bases. This CDR3 is built from 14 residues. The V and J ends lost 6 bases and 2 bases, in that order; junction bases with no gene match: 7. Germline CDR1 reads SQVTM; CDR2 reads ANQGSEA. This CDR3 is CSVDTSGATYEQYF. CDR3 coding DNA: TGCAGCGTGGACACTAGCGGGGCGACCTACGAGCAGTACTTC.

This sequence joins TRBV28 and TRBJ1-2; no definite D call. The CDR3 runs 14 residues. V was trimmed by 2 bases and J by 4 bases, leaving 11 bases between them. The V gene's germline CDR1 is MDHEN and CDR2 SYDVKM. The CDR3 DNA is TGTGCCAGCAGTTTAACAGAAAGCATCTATGGCTACACCTTC. Encoded protein: CASSLTESIYGYTF.